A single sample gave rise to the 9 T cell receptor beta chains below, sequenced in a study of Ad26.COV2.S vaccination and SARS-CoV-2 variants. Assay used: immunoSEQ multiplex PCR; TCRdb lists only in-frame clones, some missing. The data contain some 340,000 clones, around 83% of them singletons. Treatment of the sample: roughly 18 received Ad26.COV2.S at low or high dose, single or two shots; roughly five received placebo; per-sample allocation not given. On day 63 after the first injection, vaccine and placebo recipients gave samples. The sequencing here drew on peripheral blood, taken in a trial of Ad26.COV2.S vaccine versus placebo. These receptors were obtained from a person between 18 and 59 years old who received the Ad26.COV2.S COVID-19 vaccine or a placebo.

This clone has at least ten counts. The CDR3 DNA reads TGTGCCAGCAGCAAACCTGACCCCGGTGATGGCTACACCTTC. This sequence encodes CASSKPDPGDGYTF. The chain combines TRBV6-6 with TRBJ1-2; D unresolved. The CDR3 runs 14 residues. The V end lost 6 bases, the J end lost 6 bases, and 17 bases lay between the germline ends. Germline V CDR1 and CDR2: MNHNY, SVGAGI (reference sequence).

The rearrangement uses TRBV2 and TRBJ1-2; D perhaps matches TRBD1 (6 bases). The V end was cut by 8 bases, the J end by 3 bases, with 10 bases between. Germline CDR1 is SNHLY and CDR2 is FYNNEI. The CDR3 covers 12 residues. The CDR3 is CASRTDHYGYTF. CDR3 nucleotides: TGTGCCAGCCGGACAGATCACTATGGCTACACCTTC.

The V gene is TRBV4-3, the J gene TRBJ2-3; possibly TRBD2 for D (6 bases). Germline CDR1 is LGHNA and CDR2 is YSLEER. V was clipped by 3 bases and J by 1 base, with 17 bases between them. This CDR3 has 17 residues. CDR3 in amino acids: CASSQDYGRQGTDTQYF. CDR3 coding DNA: TGCGCCAGCAGCCAGGACTATGGGCGCCAGGGCACAGATACGCAGTATTTT.

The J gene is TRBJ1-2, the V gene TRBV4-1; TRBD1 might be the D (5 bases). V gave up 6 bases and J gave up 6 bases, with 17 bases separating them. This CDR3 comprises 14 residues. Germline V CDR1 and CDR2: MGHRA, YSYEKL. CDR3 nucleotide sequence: TGCGCCAGCAGGATAGTAGGAGGGGCTGATGGCTACACCTTC. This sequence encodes CASRIVGGADGYTF.

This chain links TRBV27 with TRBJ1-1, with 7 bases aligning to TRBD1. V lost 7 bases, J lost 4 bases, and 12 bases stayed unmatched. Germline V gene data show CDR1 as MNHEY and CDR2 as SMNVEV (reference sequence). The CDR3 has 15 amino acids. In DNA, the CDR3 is TGTGCCAGCACCGAAAAACAAACAGGGGCCACTGAAGCTTTCTTT. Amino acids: CASTEKQTGATEAFF.

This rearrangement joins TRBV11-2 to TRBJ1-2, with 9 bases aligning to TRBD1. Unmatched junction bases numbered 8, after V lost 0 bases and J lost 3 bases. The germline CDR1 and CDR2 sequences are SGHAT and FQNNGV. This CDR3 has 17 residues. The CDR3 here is CASSLDRSRTGDYGYTF. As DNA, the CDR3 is TGTGCCAGCAGCTTAGATAGGTCGCGGACAGGGGACTATGGCTACACCTTC.

The CDR3 DNA follows: TGTGCCAGCAGCTCCACTATGGGGATTACTGGCCGCGGCTACGAGCAGTACTTC. Translating gives CASSSTMGITGRGYEQYF. This chain joins TRBV7-9 and TRBJ2-7; D not certain. This CDR3 has 18 amino acids. V gave up 4 bases and J gave up 3 bases, with 25 bases separating them. Per germline, CDR1 SEHNR and CDR2 FQNEAQ (reference sequence).

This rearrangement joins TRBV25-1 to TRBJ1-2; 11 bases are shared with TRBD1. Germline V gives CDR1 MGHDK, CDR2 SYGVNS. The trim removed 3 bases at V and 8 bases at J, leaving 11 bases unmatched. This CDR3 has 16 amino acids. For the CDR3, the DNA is TGTGCCAGCAGTGACCGCCGGGACAGGGGGGGATGGGGCTACACCTTC. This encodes CASSDRRDRGGWGYTF.

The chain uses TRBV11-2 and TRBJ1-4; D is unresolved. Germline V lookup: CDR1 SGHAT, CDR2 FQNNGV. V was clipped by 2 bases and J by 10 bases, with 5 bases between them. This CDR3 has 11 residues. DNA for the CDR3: TGTGCCAGCAGCTTAAAGGGAAAACTGTTTTTT. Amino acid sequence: CASSLKGKLFF.